The 27 T cell receptor beta chains below come from one sample, sequenced in a study of cytomegalovirus exposure and HLA in healthy donors. The PCR ran on 60 Vbeta and 13 Jbeta primers. Data came from immunoSEQ multiplex PCR; TCRdb stores just in-frame clones and leaves some out. This sample yields 150,000 to 200,000 clones, of which 80% to 85% are seen a single time; 0.25% to 0.3% belongs to the top ten. The sequencing input was PBMCs. Receptor source: a boy between 10 and 17 years old in good health and CMV-seronegative.

The CDR3 DNA sequence: TGTGCCAGCAGCCTACCCTCTGGGGCCAACGTCCTGACTTTC. Translation: CASSLPSGANVLTF. This chain uses TRBV7-9 with TRBJ2-6; D not certain. V was pared by 5 bases and J by 0 bases, with 5 bases between. CDR1 and CDR2 (germline): SEHNR, FQNEAQ (reference sequence). The CDR3 totals 14 residues.

The CDR3 sequence is CATSRGGDGRSNQPQHF. The CDR3 DNA reads as TGTGCCACCAGCAGAGGGGGGGACGGCCGTTCCAATCAGCCCCAGCATTTT. The rearrangement joins TRBV15 to TRBJ1-5; tentative D call: TRBD1 (5 bases). Trimming took off 1 base at V and 3 bases at J, with 16 bases between the two ends. The CDR3 consists of 17 residues. Germline values: CDR1 LNHNV, CDR2 YYDKDF (reference sequence).

This clone was counted a few times. The chain recombines TRBV6-1 with TRBJ2-3; D remains ambiguous. V was clipped by 0 bases and J by 0 bases, with 10 bases between them. CDR1 and CDR2 (germline): MNHNS, SASEGT. CDR3 size: 16 residues. The CDR3 region is CASSEAMRTSTDTQYF. The DNA for the CDR3 is TGTGCCAGCAGTGAAGCAATGAGAACTAGCACAGATACGCAGTATTTT.

This chain connects TRBV9 to TRBJ2-7; TRBD2 matches 11 bases. V trimming: 0 bases; J trimming: 3 bases; junction bases outside the gene matches: 2. The germline V gene encodes CDR1 SGDLS and CDR2 YYNGEE. The CDR3 loop spans 15 amino acids. The CDR3 DNA reads as TGTGCCAGCAGCGTAGGCCTAGCGGGAGGCTACGAGCAGTACTTC. Protein product: CASSVGLAGGYEQYF. The variable domain in full, completed from reference TRBV9 and TRBJ2-7, reads DSGVTQTPKHLITATGQRVTLRCSPRSGDLSVYWYQQSLDQGLQFLIQYYNGEERAKGNILERFSAQQFPDLHSELNLSSLELGDSALYFCASSVGLAGGYEQYFGPGTRLTVT.

The chain carries TRBV11-2 and TRBJ1-1; TRBD1 is a possible D gene (5 bases). The V and J ends lost 5 bases and 4 bases respectively, with 14 bases between them. The CDR3 totals 14 residues. The V gene's germline CDR1 is SGHAT and CDR2 FQNNGV. The CDR3 DNA reads TGTGCCAGCAGCGCAAAAACAGGATCCACTGAAGCTTTCTTT. It encodes CASSAKTGSTEAFF.

The V gene is TRBV29-1, the J gene TRBJ1-2, with D perhaps matching TRBD1 (5 bases). Germline values: CDR1 SQVTM, CDR2 ANQGSEA. Trimming removed 3 bases at V and 3 bases at J, with 20 bases between. The CDR3 runs 16 residues. The CDR3 spells CSVEVWLQGGDYGYTF. Written as DNA, the CDR3 is TGCAGCGTTGAGGTTTGGCTTCAGGGTGGAGACTATGGCTACACCTTC.

The V and J genes are TRBV9 and TRBJ2-7, with D possibly matching TRBD1 (6 bases). V shed 4 bases and J shed 0 bases, with 11 bases lying between them. Looked up from germline, CDR1 is SGDLS and CDR2 is YYNGEE. CDR3 length: 14 amino acids. Here the CDR3 DNA reads TGTGCCAGCAGCCCCGGGACACCCTCCTACGAGCAGTACTTC. Residues: CASSPGTPSYEQYF.

This chain joins TRBV19 and TRBJ1-6, with a tentative D call TRBD1 (6 bases). The CDR3 contains 17 residues. Per the germline V gene, CDR1 is LNHDA and CDR2 is SQIVND (reference sequence). The ends were cut back, 5 bases at V and 0 bases at J, with 14 bases in the middle. CDR3 sequence reads: CASSLTTGSSYNSPLHF. CDR3 sequence (DNA): TGTGCCAGTAGTCTCACGACAGGCAGCTCCTATAATTCACCCCTCCACTTT.

The chain carries TRBV27 and TRBJ1-1; TRBD1 matches at 10 bases. V lost 6 bases to trimming and J lost 2 bases; unmatched junction nucleotides: 6. CDR3 length: 15 residues. In germline, CDR1 is MNHEY, CDR2 SMNVEV (reference sequence). This chain's CDR3 is CASRPRQGANTEAFF. CDR3 nucleotide sequence: TGTGCCAGCAGACCTAGACAGGGGGCAAACACTGAAGCTTTCTTT.

This clone was counted a few times. The chain employs TRBV7-2 and TRBJ2-7; 10 bases agree with TRBD2. Germline CDR1 is SGHTA and CDR2 is FQGNSA. There are 16 residues in the CDR3. The ends lost 1 base at V and 2 bases at J; junction bases unmatched: 5. CDR3 in amino acids: CASSLVELAGTYEQYF. Here the CDR3 DNA reads TGTGCCAGCAGCTTAGTAGAACTAGCGGGGACCTACGAGCAGTACTTC.

The chain employs TRBV11-1 and TRBJ2-5; 11 nucleotides line up with TRBD2. V shed 5 bases and J 1 base; nucleotides not matched to a gene: 12. Germline V gene lookup returns CDR1 SGHAT and CDR2 FQDESV (reference sequence). This CDR3 is built from 18 residues. The CDR3 bases are TGTGCCAGCAGCCGTCTGATGGGACTAGCGGTTTCCCAAGAGACCCAGTACTTC. Its protein product is CASSRLMGLAVSQETQYF.

The rearrangement joins TRBV27 to TRBJ2-7; TRBD2 agrees at 11 bases. J lost 3 bases, V lost 6 bases, and 10 bases had no gene match. This CDR3 spans 16 amino acids. Germline lookup yields CDR1 MNHEY and CDR2 SMNVEV (reference sequence). This CDR3 reads CASRSLAGAKNYEQYF. CDR3 DNA sequence: TGTGCCAGCAGATCACTAGCGGGAGCCAAAAACTACGAGCAGTACTTC.

V is TRBV6-1 and J is TRBJ2-7, with a tentative D call TRBD1 (5 bases). The germline gives CDR1 MNHNS, CDR2 SASEGT. The CDR3 spans 13 residues. Trimming removed 4 bases at V and 4 bases at J, with 11 bases between. The CDR3, as DNA: TGTGCCAGCAGTGTAGTAACAGGATACGAGCAGTACTTC. It specifies CASSVVTGYEQYF.

The genes are TRBV19 and TRBJ1-4; D remains unclear. V lost 3 bases and J 8 bases, leaving 13 bases between the germline ends. CDR1 LNHDA and CDR2 SQIVND come from the germline V gene (reference sequence). This CDR3 region has 14 residues. CDR3 sequence (DNA): TGTGCCAGTAGTATCCCCCCAGGCGACGAAAAACTGTTTTTT. This translates into CASSIPPGDEKLFF.

V and J are TRBV10-3 and TRBJ2-7; 8 bases are shared with TRBD2. The junction had 14 bases not matched to a gene; V was cut back by 10 bases and J by 3 bases. In germline, CDR1 is ENHRY, CDR2 SYGVKD. This CDR3 is 15 amino acids long. The CDR3 protein is CATINRGGGFYEQYF. The CDR3 region has the DNA TGTGCCACGATAAATCGTGGCGGGGGGTTCTACGAGCAGTACTTC.

This rearrangement joins TRBV9 to TRBJ1-2; D may be TRBD1 (6 bases). The V gene's germline CDR1 is SGDLS and CDR2 YYNGEE. This CDR3 spans 16 amino acids. V was pared by 4 bases and J by 2 bases, with 18 bases between. The CDR3 region has the DNA TGTGCCAGCAGCCCCCCAAGACAGGATGGGAACTATGGCTACACCTTC. It encodes CASSPPRQDGNYGYTF.

This clone has just one count. Sequence at one end of the junction differs from germline and may be a read error. The chain combines TRBV5-1 with TRBJ2-1; 7 bases are a match to TRBD2. Germline lookup yields CDR1 SGHRS and CDR2 YFSETQ. The CDR3 length is 15 residues. The CDR3 region has the DNA TGCGCCAGCGGCTTTGGGGGGGTGAGACACAATGAGCAGTTCTTC. This translates into CASGFGGVRHNEQFF.

The CDR3, as DNA: TGTGCCAGCAGCGCGGGACACAAAAACACTGAAGCTTTCTTT. It specifies CASSAGHKNTEAFF. The chain is built from TRBV9 and TRBJ1-1; D is possibly TRBD1 (6 bases). V lost 3 bases and J lost 2, with 11 bases in between. Germline CDR1 reads SGDLS; CDR2 reads YYNGEE. The CDR3 contains 14 residues.

The rearrangement links TRBV7-9 to TRBJ2-1, with D possibly being TRBD2 (5 bases). V dropped 5 bases and J dropped 5 bases, with 13 bases sitting between them. The V gene's germline CDR1 is SEHNR and CDR2 FQNEAQ (reference sequence). This CDR3 has 14 amino acids. The chain's CDR3 is CASSLLANNNEQFF. The CDR3 DNA is TGTGCCAGCAGCCTTTTAGCGAATAACAATGAGCAGTTCTTC.

This chain links TRBV25-1 with TRBJ2-6; D perhaps matches TRBD2 (6 bases). The V end was cut by 3 bases, the J end by 1 base, with 13 bases between. CDR1 is MGHDK, CDR2 SYGVNS, per germline. The CDR3 extends over 17 amino acids. CDR3 DNA: TGTGCCAGCAGTGACAGGTCACTAGCATCTGGGGCCAACGTCCTGACTTTC. Its translation is CASSDRSLASGANVLTF.

Only one count was recorded for this clone. The gene calls are TRBV28 and TRBJ1-1; TRBD1 is a possible D gene (6 bases). The CDR3 spans 14 residues. V was pared by 5 bases and J by 1 base, with 11 bases between. Germline V lookup: CDR1 MDHEN, CDR2 SYDVKM. In nucleotides, the CDR3 is TGTGCCAGCAGTCCCCCGGACAGGAACACTGAAGCTTTCTTT. This codes for CASSPPDRNTEAFF.

This clone was counted a few times. The chain employs TRBV27 and TRBJ1-2; 8 bases line up with TRBD1. The junction had 7 bases not matched to a gene; V was cut back by 5 bases and J by 2 bases. CDR1 MNHEY and CDR2 SMNVEV come from the germline V gene (reference sequence). The CDR3 covers 15 residues. The CDR3 spells CASSTRQGRNYGYTF. In nucleotides, the CDR3 is TGTGCCAGCAGTACCCGACAGGGGAGAAACTATGGCTACACCTTC.

This chain links TRBV7-9 with TRBJ2-7; the D gene is possibly TRBD1 (5 bases). This CDR3 region has 13 residues. V shed 6 bases and J shed 1 base, with 10 bases lying between them. Per germline, CDR1 SEHNR and CDR2 FQNEAQ (reference sequence). The CDR3: CASRGRDSYEQYF. The CDR3 DNA reads as TGTGCCAGCAGAGGCAGGGATTCCTACGAGCAGTACTTC. The variable domain in full, with the rest retrieved from reference TRBV7-9 and TRBJ2-7, is DTGVSQNPRHKITKRGQNVTFRCDPISEHNRLYWYRQTLGQGPEFLTYFQNEAQLEKSRLLSDRFSAERPKGSFSTLEIQRTEQGDSAMYLCASRGRDSYEQYFGPGTRLTVT.

The genes are TRBV2 and TRBJ2-7; 8 bases are shared with TRBD2. Germline V gene sequence: CDR1 SNHLY, CDR2 FYNNEI. V shed 2 bases and J 4 bases; nucleotides not matched to a gene: 4. This CDR3 has 14 residues. The CDR3 is CASSESTSEYEQYF. CDR3 nucleotides: TGTGCCAGCAGTGAATCGACTAGCGAGTACGAGCAGTACTTC.

In regard to this clone: The junction does not match germline at one end; this may be a read error. V and J are TRBV7-9 and TRBJ1-5; weak D call: TRBD1 (5 bases). The CDR3 has 16 residues. CDR1 SEHNR and CDR2 FQNEAQ come from the germline V gene (reference sequence). This chain's CDR3 is CSSSASGVSLEQPQHF. As DNA, the CDR3 is TGTTCCAGCAGCGCATCGGGGGTTTCGCTGGAACAGCCCCAGCATTTT.

A few counts support this clone. The V call is TRBV6-4, the J call TRBJ2-3, with D possibly TRBD1 on 5 matching bases. The germline V gene has CDR1 MRHNA and CDR2 SNTAGT. The CDR3 extends over 11 amino acids. V lost 11 bases, J lost 5 bases, and 11 bases lay in between. For the CDR3, the DNA is TGTGCCTCCCCCCAGGGAGATACGCAGTATTTT. The encoded protein is CASPQGDTQYF.

The chain is built from TRBV7-3 and TRBJ1-1, with no clear D. Per germline, CDR1 SGHTA and CDR2 FQGTGA. This CDR3 has 16 residues. Trimming stripped 3 bases from V and 0 bases from J, with 14 bases between. This CDR3 is CASSLITELMNTEAFF. CDR3 bases: TGTGCCAGCAGCTTGATAACAGAACTCATGAACACTGAAGCTTTCTTT.